The 11 T cell receptor beta chains below were found in one sample sequenced in a study of regulatory T cells in long-lasting Graves disease (dated by TCRdb to the early 2020s). Libraries came from multiplex PCR. The sample was run on an Illumina HiSeq 4000. TCR beta libraries were built with iRepertoire HTBI primers and Arm-PCR amplification of CDR3 regions. TCRdb redid the processing of the public reads, applying fastp at Q25 and MiXCR, and retained in-frame beta chains. A single entry per CDR3 protein holds the most common genes and DNA from its merged rows. Present in this sample are 300,000 to 400,000 distinct CDR3 sequences, over 15% of which were seen just once. 30% of the sample is held by the ten biggest clonotypes. This specimen's time point label, interpreted: newly diagnosed GD, antithyroid drugs for less than 3 months. RNA was extracted from PBMCs in TRIzol for both TCR sequencing and RNA sequencing.

The same sample was also used in a study of T cells in Graves' hyperthyroidism and ophthalmopathy.

The sequences come from peripheral blood mononuclear cells (PBMCs), collected at new diagnosis, from a patient treated with antithyroid drugs. Source of these receptors: a man in his forties with Graves disease. Donor details come from another sample of the same person, matched by shared clones.

Of note for this clonotype: Given a much more abundant clone one base away, this may be a read error. V gene TRBV3-1 combines with J gene TRBJ2-2; D may correspond to TRBD1 or TRBD2 (5 bases each). CDR3 length: 15 amino acids. In germline, CDR1 is LGHDT, CDR2 YNNKEL (reference sequence). Trimming cost V 4 bases and J 2 bases, with 11 bases left between them. CDR3 region: CASSRRGVNTGELFF. In nucleotides, the CDR3 is TGTGCCAGCAGCCGTAGGGGAGTTAACACCGGGGAGCTGTTTTTT.

Ten or more counts support this clonotype. The chain joins TRBV7-2 to TRBJ1-1, with D possibly TRBD1 on 5 matching bases. V lost 5 bases and J 10 bases, leaving 14 bases between the germline ends. Germline V gene lookup returns CDR1 SGHTA and CDR2 FQGNSA. The CDR3 covers 12 residues. The CDR3: CASSPGRGSAFF. The CDR3, as DNA: TGTGCCAGCAGCCCCGGGCGGGGGTCAGCTTTCTTT.

This clonotype was seen at least ten times. The V call is TRBV2, the J call TRBJ1-6; D gene unclear. CDR3 length: 15 amino acids. Germline V gives CDR1 SNHLY, CDR2 FYNNEI. Between the trimmed V and J ends, which lost 6 bases and 0 bases, there was a span of 9 bases. The CDR3 DNA reads TGTGCCAGCAGGGGAAAAAACTCCTATAATTCACCCCTCCACTTT. It encodes CASRGKNSYNSPLHF. Complete variable domain (other parts from reference TRBV2 and TRBJ1-6): EPEVTQTPSHQVTQMGQEVILRCVPISNHLYFYWYRQILGQKVEFLVSFYNNEISEKSEIFDDQFSVERPDGSNFTLKIRSTKLEDSAMYFCASRGKNSYNSPLHFGNGTRLTVT.

This clonotype occurred many times. The J gene is TRBJ2-3, the V gene TRBV5-5, with D perhaps matching TRBD1 (6 bases). From germline, CDR1 is SGHKS and CDR2 YYEKEE (reference sequence). The germline V and J ends were trimmed by 0 bases and 0 bases, with 11 bases remaining between them. This CDR3 has 16 residues. For the CDR3, the DNA is TGTGCCAGCAGCTTGGCCGGGACACTAAGCACAGATACGCAGTATTTT. This gives the protein CASSLAGTLSTDTQYF.

V is TRBV12-3 or TRBV12-4 and J is TRBJ2-3, with D possibly being TRBD1 or TRBD2 (5 bases each). The germline V and J ends were trimmed by 0 bases and 5 bases, with 12 bases remaining between them. This CDR3 is built from 15 residues. The CDR3 is CASSLAPTGGDTQYF. CDR3 in DNA: TGTGCCAGCAGTTTAGCTCCAACAGGAGGAGATACGCAGTATTTT.

At least ten counts were recorded for this clonotype. This chain uses TRBV30 with TRBJ2-2; a possible D gene is TRBD2 (5 bases). V was pared by 3 bases and J by 7 bases, with 15 bases between. This CDR3 contains 14 residues. The V gene's germline CDR1 is GTSNPN and CDR2 SVGIG (reference sequence). As DNA, the CDR3 is TGTGCCTGGAGCGCGGGTCCCCTGAACGGGGAGCTGTTTTTT. Encoded protein: CAWSAGPLNGELFF.

This clonotype was observed many times. The chain has TRBV11-2 and TRBJ1-1; the D gene is possibly TRBD1 (5 bases). V lost 4 bases and J 0 bases, leaving 12 bases between the germline ends. Germline V gene lookup returns CDR1 SGHAT and CDR2 FQNNGV. This CDR3 is 15 amino acids long. The CDR3 region has the DNA TGTGCCAGCAGCTCGTCGGGACTGCTGAACACTGAAGCTTTCTTT. Translating it yields CASSSSGLLNTEAFF.

The table lists this clonotype with many counts. The chain carries TRBV20-1 and TRBJ2-2; TRBD1 agrees at 8 bases. The CDR3 runs to 19 residues. Looked up from germline, CDR1 is DFQATT and CDR2 is SNEGSKA (reference sequence). Losses at the gene ends were 3 bases for V and 3 bases for J; bases not matched to a gene: 18. The CDR3 region has the DNA TGCAGTGCTAGGACCGCCGGGACAGGTGTACCCCGGGACACCGGGGAGCTGTTTTTT. Amino acid sequence: CSARTAGTGVPRDTGELFF.

This chain links TRBV15 with TRBJ1-2, with D unclear. The CDR3 loop spans 19 amino acids. V lost 0 bases, J lost 6 bases, and 26 bases lay in between. Germline assignment: CDR1 LNHNV and CDR2 YYDKDF (reference sequence). The CDR3 reads CATSRDMYDSEIERNGYTF. CDR3 nucleotide sequence: TGTGCCACCAGCAGAGACATGTACGACTCTGAAATAGAGAGAAATGGCTACACCTTC.

The chain uses TRBV12-5 and TRBJ2-3; TRBD1 agrees at 11 bases. J was trimmed by 2 bases and V by 4 bases; bases with no gene match: 5. The CDR3 extends over 16 amino acids. Per germline, CDR1 LGHNT and CDR2 FRNRAP. This CDR3 reads CASGSGDRGVTDTQYF. In DNA form, the CDR3 reads TGTGCTAGTGGTTCAGGGGACAGGGGGGTCACAGATACGCAGTATTTT.

This clonotype was observed many times. The chain couples TRBV28 to TRBJ1-5, with unresolved D. V lost 1 base and J lost 6, with 16 bases in between. The CDR3 has 16 amino acids. Germline V gives CDR1 MDHEN, CDR2 SYDVKM. The CDR3 DNA reads as TGTGCCAGCAGTTTATACATCACAAATGTACGTCAGCCCCAGCATTTT. It specifies CASSLYITNVRQPQHF.